This is a list of T cell receptor beta chains from one sample in a study of blood T cell repertoires in COVID-19. Data came from immunoSEQ multiplex PCR; TCRdb stores just in-frame clones and leaves some out. Counted here are over 150,000 clones, over 80% occurring once; the ten biggest clones make up 2.9%. Sequencing used peripheral blood. Receptors originate from a woman aged 60-75 years with acute or convalescent COVID-19. The CDR3 runs from the conserved cysteine through the conserved F or W. A D gene is named only where the DNA matches it firmly. Clone size, where shown, is once, few, many, or a class for clones that have expanded.

v_gene: TRBV6-6; d_gene: TRBD1; j_gene: TRBJ1-2; abundance: -; CDR3nt: TGTGCCAGCAGGGACCCCCCGGGACAGGGGGGGTTC; CDR3aa: CASRDPPGQGGF
v_gene: TRBV28; d_gene: TRBD1; j_gene: TRBJ2-1; abundance: -; CDR3nt: TGTGCCAGCAAAGCCCGCCGGACAGGGGGCTGGAATGAGCAGTTCTTC; CDR3aa: CASKARRTGGWNEQFF
v_gene: TRBV4-3; d_gene: TRBD2; j_gene: TRBJ2-3; abundance: -; CDR3nt: TGCGCCAGCAGCCAAGATGGCCCCGGGACTAGCGGGGAAAATACGCAGTATTTT; CDR3aa: CASSQDGPGTSGENTQYF
v_gene: TRBV4-2; d_gene: TRBD2; j_gene: TRBJ2-7; abundance: -; CDR3nt: TGTGCCAGCAGCCAAGATGAGGCTAGCGGGGGCCGCTCCTACGAGCAGTACTTC; CDR3aa: CASSQDEASGGRSYEQYF
v_gene: TRBV5-5; d_gene: TRBD2; j_gene: TRBJ2-7; abundance: -; CDR3nt: TGTGCCAGCAGCCTCCTGGGGGGAGGGTACGAGCAGTACTTC; CDR3aa: CASSLLGGGYEQYF
v_gene: TRBV24-1; d_gene: TRBD1; j_gene: TRBJ2-2; abundance: -; CDR3nt: TGTGCCACCAGTGACCCGGCGGGGACAGGGAGCACCGGGGAGCTGTTTTTT; CDR3aa: CATSDPAGTGSTGELFF
v_gene: TRBV10-3; d_gene: -; j_gene: TRBJ2-2; abundance: -; CDR3nt: TGTGCCACCCGCCAGGGCCCAGGCGGGGAGCTGTTTTTT; CDR3aa: CATRQGPGGELFF
v_gene: TRBV9; d_gene: -; j_gene: TRBJ1-2; abundance: -; CDR3nt: TGTGCCAGCAGCGAAGACGGGGGGCGCGACTATGGCTACACCTTC; CDR3aa: CASSEDGGRDYGYTF
v_gene: TRBV19; d_gene: -; j_gene: TRBJ1-2; abundance: -; CDR3nt: TGTGCCGCTCGCAACCAGAGGGGCTACACCTTC; CDR3aa: CAARNQRGYTF
v_gene: TRBV12-3/TRBV12-4; d_gene: -; j_gene: TRBJ2-1; abundance: -; CDR3nt: TGTGCCAGCAGTTTGTCCCCGCGGGGTCCTCAGTTCTTC; CDR3aa: CASSLSPRGPQFF
v_gene: TRBV15; d_gene: -; j_gene: TRBJ1-5; abundance: -; CDR3nt: TGTGCCACCAGCAGGTCCGGGGGAAATCAGCCCCAGCATTTT; CDR3aa: CATSRSGGNQPQHF
v_gene: TRBV6-6; d_gene: TRBD1; j_gene: TRBJ2-7; abundance: -; CDR3nt: TGTGCCAGCAGTTACTCCTCGGACAGGGGTGCCTACGAGCAGTACTTC; CDR3aa: CASSYSSDRGAYEQYF
v_gene: TRBV6-5; d_gene: -; j_gene: TRBJ1-5; abundance: -; CDR3nt: TGTGCCAGCAGACCGGACAGCCGCAATCAGCCCCAGCATTTT; CDR3aa: CASRPDSRNQPQHF
v_gene: TRBV18; d_gene: TRBD1; j_gene: TRBJ2-7; abundance: -; CDR3nt: TGTGCCAGCTCGTTCCTACCGGGACAGCAGAGCTCCTACGAGCAGTACTTC; CDR3aa: CASSFLPGQQSSYEQYF
v_gene: TRBV5-1; d_gene: TRBD1; j_gene: TRBJ1-4; abundance: -; CDR3nt: TGCGCCAGCAGACAGGGGCGGGAAAAACTGTTTTTT; CDR3aa: CASRQGREKLFF
v_gene: TRBV7-3; d_gene: TRBD2; j_gene: TRBJ2-1; abundance: -; CDR3nt: TGTGCCAGCAGCGGAAAGGGTACTAGCGGGGGGAGCTCCTACAATGAGCAGTTCTTC; CDR3aa: CASSGKGTSGGSSYNEQFF
v_gene: TRBV5-4; d_gene: TRBD2; j_gene: TRBJ2-1; abundance: -; CDR3nt: TGTGCCAGCACCCCGACTAGCGGGGGGCCCCGCTCCTACAATGAGCAGTTCTTC; CDR3aa: CASTPTSGGPRSYNEQFF
v_gene: TRBV6-1; d_gene: -; j_gene: TRBJ1-2; abundance: once; CDR3nt: TGTGCCAGCAGTGTTGGGGAGGGGGGCGCCGGCTATGGCTACACCTTC; CDR3aa: CASSVGEGGAGYGYTF
v_gene: TRBV5-1; d_gene: TRBD1; j_gene: TRBJ2-3; abundance: -; CDR3nt: TGCGCCAGCAGCTTTCCATGGGACAGGGGTATGGCTGAAGGCACAGATACGCAGTATTTT; CDR3aa: CASSFPWDRGMAEGTDTQYF
v_gene: TRBV9; d_gene: TRBD1; j_gene: TRBJ2-5; abundance: few; CDR3nt: TGTGCCAGCAGCGTAGGACAGGGGGGGTTGGAGACCCAGTACTTC; CDR3aa: CASSVGQGGLETQYF
v_gene: TRBV2; d_gene: TRBD1; j_gene: TRBJ1-5; abundance: -; CDR3nt: TGTGCCAGCAGGCGAGTGACAGGGATCAATCAGCCCCAGCATTTT; CDR3aa: CASRRVTGINQPQHF
v_gene: TRBV6-2/TRBV6-3; d_gene: TRBD1; j_gene: TRBJ2-3; abundance: -; CDR3nt: TGTGCCAGCGGTTTACAGGGGGCGTTGTTTGATCCAGATACGCAGTATTTT; CDR3aa: CASGLQGALFDPDTQYF
v_gene: TRBV7-2; d_gene: TRBD1; j_gene: TRBJ1-2; abundance: -; CDR3nt: TGTGCCAGCAGCACAGGGGCAGGGGCTGGCTACACCTTC; CDR3aa: CASSTGAGAGYTF
v_gene: TRBV10-3; d_gene: -; j_gene: TRBJ1-4; abundance: -; CDR3nt: TGTGCCATCAGCCCGGGACAAACAACTAATGAAAAACTGTTTTTT; CDR3aa: CAISPGQTTNEKLFF